Listed below are T cell receptor beta chains from one sample, sequenced in a study of shared clonotypes between healthy human individuals. Some clones are missing from TCRdb's copy, which holds only in-frame ones; the method was immunoSEQ multiplex PCR. The sample lists 2,500,000 or so clones, more than 90% occurring once. The source material was naive CD4+ T cells sorted from blood. The receptors shown here come from a man in his late teens or twenties in good health. Both conserved end residues are part of each CDR3. D genes are given only for firm matches. Expanded clones are given a class, and other clones once, few, many or no size at all.

>TRBJ2-1|-|TRBV13|TRBD2
TGTGCCAGCAGCCCGCCCCGACCAGCGGGGGGTTACAATGAGCAGTTCTTC
CASSPPRPAGGYNEQFF
>TRBJ1-5|-|TRBV7-8|-
TGTGCCAGCAGCCCAGGGATAGGTCGGGATCAGCCCCAGCATTTT
CASSPGIGRDQPQHF
>TRBJ2-3|-|TRBV6-5|-
TGTGCCACCTTGCAGGCAGCCAGCACAGATACGCAGTATTTT
CATLQAASTDTQYF
>TRBJ2-7|-|TRBV27|-
TGTGCCAGCAGTACCGTACGGCACTCCTACGAGCAGTACTTC
CASSTVRHSYEQYF
>TRBJ2-3|-|TRBV15|-
TGTGCCACCAGCAGAGATCGGAGGTATAGCACAGATACGCAGTATTTT
CATSRDRRYSTDTQYF
>TRBJ2-7|once|TRBV10-3|TRBD2
TGTGCCATCAGTGGGCTAAAGGGGACTACCTACGAGCAGTACTTC
CAISGLKGTTYEQYF
>TRBJ2-3|-|TRBV7-2|-
TGTGCCAGCAGCTTACAAGCGACTAGCACAGATACGCAGTATTTT
CASSLQATSTDTQYF
>TRBJ1-6|-|TRBV19|TRBD1
TGTGCCAGTAGTACCGGGACAGGGTGGGGTGATTCACCCCTCCACTTT
CASSTGTGWGDSPLHF
>TRBJ2-3|-|TRBV11-2|-
TGTGCCAGCAGCTTAGATCTTAAAGGTAGCGGATCCTCGGATACGCAGTATTTT
CASSLDLKGSGSSDTQYF
>TRBJ1-6|-|TRBV6-4|TRBD1
TGTGCCAGCAGGGGGGACAGTTCTAATTCACCCCTCCACTTT
CASRGDSSNSPLHF
>TRBJ1-2|-|TRBV5-1|-
TGCGCCAGCAGCTTGGTCACGGCGAGCTATGGCTACACCTTC
CASSLVTASYGYTF
>TRBJ1-1|few|TRBV11-2|-
TGTGCCAGCAGCCTGCCTTTAGGGGAAGAAGCTTTCTTT
CASSLPLGEEAFF
>TRBJ1-1|-|TRBV5-5|TRBD1
TGTGCCAGCAGCACCCGGACAGGGGAAAACACTGAAGCTTTCTTT
CASSTRTGENTEAFF
>TRBJ2-1|-|TRBV27|TRBD1
TGTGCCAGCAGTTTAACCACAGGGGGAGAGCAGTTCTTC
CASSLTTGGEQFF
>TRBJ2-3|-|TRBV10-3|TRBD2
TGTGCCATCAAAGGCGGGAGGATTAGCACAGATACGCAGTATTTT
CAIKGGRISTDTQYF
>TRBJ2-1|-|TRBV6-6|-
TGTGCCAGCAGTTGGGACGGACGAGGCAATGAGCAGTTCTTC
CASSWDGRGNEQFF
>TRBJ2-2|-|TRBV28|-
TGTGCCAGCAGTTTAAGATCCGGGGGAATCGCGAACACCGGGGAGCTGTTTTTT
CASSLRSGGIANTGELFF